Listed below are T cell receptor beta chains from one sample, sequenced in a study of cytomegalovirus exposure and HLA in healthy donors. Method: immunoSEQ multiplex PCR; TCRdb's copy keeps in-frame clones and lacks some. The sample holds approximately 38,000 clones, roughly 80% seen once. Input material: PBMCs. The receptors here all came from a woman aged 18-29 years in good health and CMV-seropositive. Each CDR3 is given with its conserved first and last residue. Fields, in order: D gene, clone size, V gene, J gene, CDR3 DNA, CDR3 protein. D genes are given only for firm matches. Clone size, where shown, is once, few, many, or a class for clones that have expanded.

>-|-|TRBV13|TRBJ2-7
TGTGCCAGCGGCCCAGGAGGGGCTAGCGAGCAGTACTTC
CASGPGGASEQYF
>-|-|TRBV7-2|TRBJ2-1
TGTGCCAGCAGCTCACCAAACCTAAGTCCTAAGCAGTTCTTC
CASSSPNLSPKQFF
>TRBD1|once|TRBV29-1|TRBJ2-7
TGCAGCGTTGAAGGGGACAGGGGGGCTCGCGAGCAGTACTTC
CSVEGDRGAREQYF
>-|few|TRBV2|TRBJ2-7
TGTGCCAGCAGTGAAGCCCTCCAGGGTATTTCCTACGAGCAGTACTTC
CASSEALQGISYEQYF
>-|-|TRBV6-1|TRBJ1-2
TGTGCCAGCAGTGAAGCTCCCGACAGGAACTATGGCTACACCTTC
CASSEAPDRNYGYTF
>-|-|TRBV28|TRBJ1-5
TGTGCCAGCAGTTTGGGGGGTTACAATCAGCCCCAGCATTTT
CASSLGGYNQPQHF
>-|-|TRBV9|TRBJ2-7
TGTGCCAGCAGCCTGACAGGTTCCTCCTACGAGCAGTACTTC
CASSLTGSSYEQYF
>TRBD2|-|TRBV7-2|TRBJ2-3
TGTGCCAGCAGCTTGGGGCGGGGGGGCCGAACAGATACGCAGTATTTT
CASSLGRGGRTDTQYF
>-|-|TRBV11-3|TRBJ2-7
TGTGCCAGCAGCTCCCGACAGGGAGGTGGCGAGCAGTACTTC
CASSSRQGGGEQYF
>TRBD2|-|TRBV4-3|TRBJ2-7
TGCGCCAGCAGCCAAGAGCGGACTAGCTCATACGAGCAGTACTTC
CASSQERTSSYEQYF
>TRBD1|-|TRBV5-4|TRBJ1-2
TGTGCCAGCAGCTTGGCTGGACAGGGGTCCGATGGCTACACCTTC
CASSLAGQGSDGYTF
>-|-|TRBV19|TRBJ1-5
TGTGCCAGTAGTATCGATTCAGGGCGGCGCAATCAGCCCCAGCATTTT
CASSIDSGRRNQPQHF
>-|once|TRBV5-1|TRBJ1-1
TGCGCCAGCAGCTTGACTGTGAACACTGAAGCTTTCTTT
CASSLTVNTEAFF
>TRBD1|-|TRBV7-9|TRBJ2-1
TGTGCCAGCAGCGTCAGGGGGCTAGATGAGCAGTTCTTC
CASSVRGLDEQFF
>-|-|TRBV5-1|TRBJ2-7
TGCGCCAGCAGCTTGGTAAGGGGCAGCTACGAGCAGTACTTC
CASSLVRGSYEQYF
>-|-|TRBV4-2|TRBJ2-3
TGTGCCAGCAGCCAAGAAGGCCGCTCGCGGTTCACAGATACGCAGTATTTT
CASSQEGRSRFTDTQYF
>TRBD2|-|TRBV29-1|TRBJ2-7
TGCAGCGTTGAACTTGACGCCCGGGGGGACTACGAGCAGTACTTC
CSVELDARGDYEQYF
>TRBD1|-|TRBV11-1|TRBJ2-7
TGTGCCAGCAGCTTAGGTGTCAGGGGGCGACCCTACGAGCAGTACTTC
CASSLGVRGRPYEQYF
>-|-|TRBV7-9|TRBJ1-2
TGTGCCAGCAGCTTAGGACAGCGCATATCCTATGGCTACACCTTC
CASSLGQRISYGYTF
>TRBD2|-|TRBV7-6|TRBJ2-7
TGTGCCAGCAGCTTAGGAGGGCGGGGGACCTCCTACGAGCAGTACTTC
CASSLGGRGTSYEQYF
>TRBD1|-|TRBV11-1|TRBJ2-2
TGTGCCAGCAGCCCAGCCGGGACAGGGGGGTATGCCGGGGAGCTGTTTTTT
CASSPAGTGGYAGELFF
>-|-|TRBV4-2|TRBJ2-7
TGTGCCAGCAGCCCCCCCCCGGGGGCTAGCGGCTCCTACGAGCAGTACTTC
CASSPPPGASGSYEQYF
>TRBD1|-|TRBV7-9|TRBJ1-1
TGTGCCAGCAGCTTAGGAGGACAGGGGAGAAACACTGAAGCTTTCTTT
CASSLGGQGRNTEAFF
>-|-|TRBV15|TRBJ2-7
TGTGCCACCAGCAGAGATGACCCAGGGTCCTACGAGCAGTACTTC
CATSRDDPGSYEQYF
>TRBD2|-|TRBV6-5|TRBJ2-3
TGTGCCAGCAGCACGGGACTAGTGGGTTATACGCAGTATTTT
CASSTGLVGYTQYF
>TRBD2|-|TRBV28|TRBJ2-7
TGTGCCAGCAGTGAACCGGGAGGTTACGTGGAGCAGTACTTC
CASSEPGGYVEQYF
>-|-|TRBV6-1|TRBJ2-1
TGTGCCAGCAGTCTGGGGCAGTCCTACAATGAGCAGTTCTTC
CASSLGQSYNEQFF
>TRBD2|-|TRBV9|TRBJ2-7
TGTGCCAGCAGCGGCCAGCGGGGCTCCTACGAGCAGTACTTC
CASSGQRGSYEQYF
>TRBD2|-|TRBV5-6|TRBJ2-3
TGTGCCAGCAGCTTGGTCCTAGCGGGGTGGACAGATACGCAGTATTTT
CASSLVLAGWTDTQYF
>TRBD2|-|TRBV15|TRBJ2-7
TGTGCCACCAGCAGAGGGGGACTAGATCAGCACTTC
CATSRGGLDQHF
>-|-|TRBV9|TRBJ1-2
TGTGCCAGCAGCGGAGTGGGCGGGTCCGAGAGAGCTAACTATGGCTACACCTTC
CASSGVGGSERANYGYTF
>-|-|TRBV19|TRBJ2-2
TGTGCCAGTAGTCGGGGGGCGGACACCGGGGAGCTGTTTTTT
CASSRGADTGELFF
>TRBD2|-|TRBV4-1|TRBJ2-4
TGCGCCAGCAGCCAAGGGGCGGGGGGACACTTAGCCAAAAACATTCAGTACTTC
CASSQGAGGHLAKNIQYF
>-|-|TRBV5-4|TRBJ1-2
TGTGCCAGCAGCTTGGGACCCCTGCGGGGGTTCGGCTACACCTTC
CASSLGPLRGFGYTF
>TRBD1|-|TRBV28|TRBJ1-2
TGTGCCAGCAGTACCGACGACAACAGGGGCGTGGGCTACACCTTC
CASSTDDNRGVGYTF
>-|few|TRBV28|TRBJ1-5
TGTGCCAGCAGGAGAGGGGGATCCCCCAATCAGCCCCAGCATTTT
CASRRGGSPNQPQHF
>TRBD1|-|TRBV27|TRBJ1-2
TGTGCCAGCAGTTTTTGGACAGGGGGCACGTCGATGGACTATGGCTACACCTTC
CASSFWTGGTSMDYGYTF
>-|-|TRBV6-1|TRBJ2-7
TGTGCCAGCAGTGAGCGGCCAGGGGACCTCTCCTACGAGCAGTACTTC
CASSERPGDLSYEQYF
>-|-|TRBV5-5|TRBJ1-1
TGTGCCAGCAGCTTAGGGGGGAACACTGAAGCTTTCTTT
CASSLGGNTEAFF
>TRBD2|-|TRBV19|TRBJ2-2
TGTGCCAGTAGTCCCCGGGGGCGGGGGGACAACACCGGGGAGCTGTTTTTT
CASSPRGRGDNTGELFF
>-|-|TRBV19|TRBJ2-7
TGTGCCAGTAGTAAAACTAGTACCTACGAGCAGTACTTC
CASSKTSTYEQYF
>TRBD1|-|TRBV6-6|TRBJ2-7
TGTGCCAGCAGTTACCGGACAGGGCCGACCTACGAGCAGTACTTC
CASSYRTGPTYEQYF
>-|-|TRBV13|TRBJ2-6
TGTGCCGCCGGACAGAAGATTTCTGGGGCCAACGTCCTGACTTTC
CAAGQKISGANVLTF
>-|-|TRBV6-1|TRBJ1-2
TGTGCCAGCAGTGAAGCCTTGCATGGGAGGGCTTCAGGGGTTTATGGCTACACCTTC
CASSEALHGRASGVYGYTF
>-|-|TRBV7-2|TRBJ2-4
TGTGCCAGCAGCTTAAATCTACTAGCCAAAAACATTCAGTACTTC
CASSLNLLAKNIQYF
>-|-|TRBV7-8|TRBJ1-3
TGTGCCAGCAGCATAACCGTAGGGAGTCCTAGCGGAAACACCATATATTTT
CASSITVGSPSGNTIYF
>TRBD1|-|TRBV25-1|TRBJ2-1
TGTGCCAGCAGCCGGACAGGGCGATATGAGCAGTTCTTC
CASSRTGRYEQFF
>TRBD2|-|TRBV7-6|TRBJ2-7
TGTGCCAGCAGCCAGCGGGGGGACGAGCAGTACTTC
CASSQRGDEQYF
>TRBD2|-|TRBV11-3|TRBJ2-1
TGTGCCAGCAGCGGAGCGACCGGGACTAGAGGTCCCAATGAGCAGTTCTTC
CASSGATGTRGPNEQFF
>TRBD1|-|TRBV6-4|TRBJ2-7
TGTGCCAGCAGTGACGGGGTGACAGGGAGTGTTTACGAGCAGTACTTC
CASSDGVTGSVYEQYF
>-|-|TRBV12-5|TRBJ2-1
TGTGCTAGTGGTTCTCAGGACAACTACAATGAGCAGTTCTTC
CASGSQDNYNEQFF
>TRBD1|-|TRBV6-6|TRBJ2-7
TGTGCCAGCAGTTCACCGGGACAGGGGTCCTACGAGCAGTACTTC
CASSSPGQGSYEQYF
>-|-|TRBV6-5|TRBJ1-1
TGTGCCAGCAGGCCTACAGGGAGTGGGAACACTGAAGCTTTCTTT
CASRPTGSGNTEAFF
>TRBD2|-|TRBV9|TRBJ2-1
TGTGCCAGCAGCGGGCTAGCGGACTACAATGAGCAGTTCTTC
CASSGLADYNEQFF
>-|once|TRBV7-9|TRBJ1-1
TGTGCCAGCAGCTACGTAACCGGACTCCCGGCCACTGAAGCTTTCTTT
CASSYVTGLPATEAFF
>TRBD2|-|TRBV27|TRBJ2-1
TGTGCCAGCAGTTCGACACTAGCGGGAGAGCAGTTCTTC
CASSSTLAGEQFF
>-|few|TRBV6-4|TRBJ2-3
TGTGCCAGCAGTGATGGGGCAGCCTCTAGCACAGATACGCAGTATTTT
CASSDGAASSTDTQYF
>-|-|TRBV27|TRBJ1-6
TGTGCCAGCAGCCTGGACACCGGTTCACCCCTCCACTTT
CASSLDTGSPLHF
>TRBD1|-|TRBV7-2|TRBJ1-6
TGTGCCAGCAGCTTAATGCAGGGGGGTTCACCCCCCCACTTT
CASSLMQGGSPPHF